The next 19 T cell receptor beta chains were all read from a single sample in a study of CD8+CD57+ T cells in acquired aplastic anemia. Genomic DNA, serving as template, underwent TCR beta VDJ and CDR3 profiling. TCRdb independently ran MiXCR on the reads; one entry per CDR3 protein. The sample contains around 220,000 distinct CDR3 sequences, roughly 45% of which appear only once. Patients who underwent sequencing had shown CD8+CD57+ cell expansion by flow cytometry. The source material was sorted CD4+, CD8+, or CD8+CD57+ T cells (not recorded which) from PBMCs. The receptor source for this set is a human donor with aplastic anemia.

This clonotype was seen more than once but under ten times. V is TRBV25-1 and J is TRBJ1-2; possibly TRBD1 for D (5 bases). The germline CDR1 and CDR2 sequences are MGHDK and SYGVNS. V lost 4 bases, J lost 9 bases, and 18 bases lay in between. The CDR3 totals 14 residues. The CDR3 spells CASSADTPLRRYTF. Here the CDR3 DNA reads TGTGCCAGCAGTGCGGACACCCCCCTGAGGCGCTACACCTTC.

The gene calls are TRBV5-6 and TRBJ1-6, with 7 bases fitting TRBD1. Looked up from germline, CDR1 is SGHDT and CDR2 is YYEEEE. The CDR3 covers 15 residues. V lost 3 bases, J lost 7 bases, and 7 bases stayed unmatched. CDR3 nucleotides: TGTGCCAGCAGCTCGACAGGGTTGAAGAATTCACCCCTCCACTTT. Residues: CASSSTGLKNSPLHF.

This clonotype was picked up many times. The rearrangement joins TRBV24-1 to TRBJ2-1, with TRBD1 as a possible D gene (6 bases). Germline V CDR1 and CDR2: KGHDR, SFDVKD. Trimming stripped 4 bases from V and 7 bases from J, with 16 bases between. This CDR3 spans 15 amino acids. The CDR3 nucleotides are TGTGCCACCAGTGACCCCGGACAGCCTACTAATGAGCAGTTCTTC. Protein: CATSDPGQPTNEQFF.

This clonotype was seen at least ten times. The rearrangement joins TRBV14 to TRBJ1-1; D is undetermined. The ends were cut back, 3 bases at V and 5 bases at J, with 16 bases in the middle. Germline V gives CDR1 SGHDN, CDR2 FVKESK. The CDR3 has 15 residues. CDR3 residues: CASSQQALTVTEAFF. The DNA of the CDR3 is TGTGCCAGCAGCCAGCAGGCCCTTACGGTAACTGAAGCTTTCTTT. Supplemented by reference TRBV14 and TRBJ1-1, the full variable domain reads EAGVTQFPSHSVIEKGQTVTLRCDPISGHDNLYWYRRVMGKEIKFLLHFVKESKQDESGMPNNRFLAERTGGTYSTLKVQPAELEDSGVYFCASSQQALTVTEAFFGQGTRLTVV.

This clonotype came up a few times. V gene TRBV7-8 combines with J gene TRBJ2-3, with D perhaps matching TRBD2 (6 bases). From germline, CDR1 is SGHVS and CDR2 FQNEAQ. The CDR3 is 16 residues long. V lost 1 base to trimming and J lost 2 bases, with 13 bases between them. CDR3: CASSLDGRRVTDTQYF. CDR3 bases: TGTGCCAGCAGCTTAGATGGTAGGAGGGTCACAGATACGCAGTATTTT.

This clonotype has just a few counts. The V call is TRBV14, the J call TRBJ1-6; 10 bases agree with TRBD1. This CDR3 has 17 amino acids. Germline lookup yields CDR1 SGHDN and CDR2 FVKESK. The ends lost 8 bases at V and 5 bases at J; junction bases unmatched: 12. The CDR3 protein is CASSDRGQLRHNSPLHF. The CDR3 nucleotides are TGTGCCAGCTCCGACAGGGGGCAGTTAAGGCATAATTCACCCCTCCACTTT.

The rearrangement links TRBV6-2 or TRBV6-3 to TRBJ1-6, with D perhaps TRBD1 (6 bases). In germline, CDR1 is MNHEY, CDR2 SVGEGT. The CDR3 runs to 16 residues. V was shortened by 5 bases and J by 9 bases, with 20 bases between the two germline ends. This CDR3 is CASSTPHGGNGSPLHF. DNA of the CDR3: TGTGCCAGCAGTACTCCCCACGGGGGCAATGGTTCACCCCTCCACTTT.

This clonotype was detected only once. The rearrangement joins TRBV19 to TRBJ2-7; 8 bases are a match to TRBD1. The J segment lost 7 bases and the V segment lost 5 bases, leaving 7 bases of the junction unmatched. The CDR3 covers 13 residues. Germline V CDR1 and CDR2: LNHDA, SQIVND (reference sequence). This chain's CDR3 is CASSSGQGKEQYF. Here the CDR3 DNA reads TGTGCCAGTAGTTCCGGACAGGGCAAGGAGCAGTACTTC.

There are many counts of this clonotype. The rearrangement uses TRBV3-1 and TRBJ2-2, with TRBD1 matching 8 bases. Germline V gene lookup returns CDR1 LGHDT and CDR2 YNNKEL (reference sequence). The length of the CDR3 is 18 residues. The V gene end was trimmed by 6 bases and the J gene end by 7 bases; junction bases not matched to a gene: 19. CDR3 nucleotide sequence: TGTGCCAGCAGTCAGCTACAACGGGGGCAGGGGGCGTACGGGGAGCTGTTTTTT. Residues: CASSQLQRGQGAYGELFF.

This clonotype occurred many times. This sequence joins TRBV20-1 and TRBJ1-3; 7 bases are shared with TRBD1. Looked up from germline, CDR1 is DFQATT and CDR2 is SNEGSKA (reference sequence). V lost 1 base and J lost 2; bases outside the gene matches: 8. This CDR3 has 16 residues. CDR3 residues: CSARAETGKAGNTIYF. CDR3 sequence (DNA): TGCAGTGCTAGAGCGGAGACAGGGAAGGCTGGAAACACCATATATTTT.

In its sample, this clonotype was seen many times. The chain uses TRBV28 and TRBJ1-2; D is undetermined. The CDR3 contains 11 residues. V shed 3 bases and J shed 2 bases, with 1 base lying between them. CDR1 is MDHEN, CDR2 SYDVKM, per germline. The CDR3 loop is CASSLNYGYTF. The CDR3 DNA follows: TGTGCCAGCAGTTTGAACTATGGCTACACCTTC.

This clonotype was counted at least ten times. J is TRBJ2-2 and V is TRBV9; possibly TRBD1 for D (6 bases). This CDR3 spans 15 amino acids. CDR1 is SGDLS and CDR2 is YYNGEE in the germline V gene. With 4 bases removed from V and 0 bases from J, the gap between germline ends came to 10 bases. DNA for the CDR3: TGTGCCAGCAGCACACGGACAGCGAACACCGGGGAGCTGTTTTTT. Amino acids: CASSTRTANTGELFF.

This clonotype was counted at least ten times. This chain links TRBV5-1 with TRBJ2-3; no clear D. CDR1 and CDR2 (germline): SGHRS, YFSETQ. Trimming removed 1 base at V and 1 base at J, with 13 bases between. CDR3 size: 16 residues. CDR3 coding DNA: TGCGCCAGCAGCTTGACAGTCCGGCGAGGCACAGATACGCAGTATTTT. This gives the protein CASSLTVRRGTDTQYF.

This clonotype was recorded at least ten times. V usage is TRBV2 and J usage is TRBJ2-3; D gene ambiguous. Germline CDR1 and CDR2: SNHLY and FYNNEI. The CDR3 runs 11 residues. V shed 9 bases and J shed 6 bases, with 10 bases lying between them. The CDR3 reads CASSRWDTQYF. In DNA, the CDR3 is TGTGCCAGTTCGCGGTGGGATACGCAGTATTTT.

This clonotype was counted ten times or more. J is TRBJ1-4 and V is TRBV20-1; D gene unclear. Germline V gene lookup returns CDR1 DFQATT and CDR2 SNEGSKA (reference sequence). This CDR3 has 13 amino acids. The ends were cut back, 3 bases at V and 5 bases at J, with 10 bases in the middle. For the CDR3, the DNA is TGCAGTGCTAGCCCTAGGTTGAATGAAAAACTGTTTTTT. Its protein product is CSASPRLNEKLFF.

There are many counts of this clonotype. The chain couples TRBV7-9 to TRBJ2-3; D is undetermined. Germline V gives CDR1 SEHNR, CDR2 FQNEAQ (reference sequence). The CDR3 spans 14 residues. The V gene lost 4 bases and the J gene lost 6 bases, with 14 bases spanning the gap. This CDR3 is CASSSSSMVDTQYF. In DNA, the CDR3 is TGTGCCAGCAGCTCTTCGAGCATGGTGGATACGCAGTATTTT.

In this sample, this clonotype turned up many times. This chain connects TRBV7-8 to TRBJ1-5; D uncertain. The CDR3 totals 15 residues. V was cut by 0 bases and J by 4 bases, with 10 bases left in between. Per the germline V gene, CDR1 is SGHVS and CDR2 is FQNEAQ. The CDR3 here is CASSLAPVGNQPQHF. The CDR3 DNA sequence: TGTGCCAGCAGCTTAGCCCCAGTTGGAAATCAGCCCCAGCATTTT.

The CDR3 spells CATSDTQGTANEQFF. CDR3 bases: TGTGCCACCAGTGATACACAGGGTACGGCCAATGAGCAGTTCTTC. The chain joins TRBV24-1 to TRBJ2-1; the D gene is possibly TRBD1 (6 bases). This CDR3 spans 15 amino acids. Germline CDR1 KGHDR, CDR2 SFDVKD. With 3 bases removed from V and 6 bases from J, the gap between germline ends came to 14 bases.

A word on this clonotype: With a much larger clone just one base away, this may be a read error. The V and J genes are TRBV12-3 or TRBV12-4 and TRBJ2-1; 10 bases line up with TRBD1. The CDR3 length is 14 residues. Trimming took 11 bases from V and 7 from J; bases not matched to a gene: 11. The CDR3 DNA reads TGTGCCGGCACTGGGACAGGGGTAGGAAATGAGCAGTTCTTC. This gives the protein CAGTGTGVGNEQFF.